This T cell receptor (beta chain) was retrieved from a study of blood T cell repertoires in COVID-19. This CDR3 is 14 amino acids long. Germline assignment: CDR1 SGHNT and CDR2 YYREEE (reference sequence). Trimming at V came to 4 bases and at J to 5 bases, leaving 8 bases not matched to a gene. Per the authors' pipeline: It was from reference gene primer amplification that nucleated cell counts were estimated. The method was immunoSEQ multiplex PCR; TCRdb's version includes in-frame clones alone and lacks a portion of them. V and J calls and clone size follow that table, whereas D and trimming were derived from the DNA. The sample includes some 150,000 clones, 70% to 90% seen only once; the top ten take roughly 2.6%.

Input material: peripheral blood. The source is a human donor with acute or convalescent COVID-19. The donor label of this sample is uncertain. The V call is TRBV5-4, the J call TRBJ1-2; 7 bases align to TRBD1. The CDR3 bases are TGTGCCAGCAGCCCTGCGACAGGGAATTATGGCTACACCTTC. This sequence encodes CASSPATGNYGYTF.